These T cell receptor beta chains were read from a single sample in a study of blood T cell repertoires in COVID-19. TCRdb's table, derived via immunoSEQ multiplex PCR, lists solely in-frame clones and lacks some. The sample yields around 250,000 clones, more than 75% seen once. Sequencing used PBMCs or T cells enriched from blood (not recorded which). These receptors came from a young man who had recovered from COVID-19. Each CDR3 is given with its conserved first and last residue. A D gene is named only where the DNA matches it firmly. Not all rows give a size; the values are once, few, many and, for expanded clones, a class.

abundance	len	j_gene	d_gene	v_gene	CDR3aa	CDR3nt
NA	13	TRBJ1-1	TRBD1	TRBV10-3	CAIRGTVSTEAFF	TGTGCCATCCGCGGGACAGTGTCTACTGAAGCTTTCTTT
NA	18	TRBJ2-7	TRBD2	TRBV19	CASSIGGGGTSGPLEQYF	TGTGCCAGTAGTATAGGGGGGGGAGGGACTAGCGGACCTTTGGAGCAGTACTTC
NA	15	TRBJ2-3	NA	TRBV27	CASSLGGRGTDTQYF	TGTGCCAGCAGTTTAGGGGGCAGGGGCACAGATACGCAGTATTTT
few	18	TRBJ1-3	NA	TRBV5-1	CASSLKVRRRTTRNTIYF	TGCGCCAGCAGCTTGAAGGTTCGCAGGCGGACAACGAGGAACACCATATATTTT
NA	13	TRBJ1-2	TRBD1	TRBV9	CASSPGTGYGYTF	TGTGCCAGCAGCCCAGGGACAGGCTATGGCTACACCTTC
NA	15	TRBJ2-3	NA	TRBV5-1	CASSSAGRLLDTQYF	TGCGCCAGCAGCTCAGCCGGGAGACTATTAGATACGCAGTATTTT
NA	11	TRBJ2-1	NA	TRBV11-3	CASSFGNEQFF	TGTGCCAGCAGCTTCGGGAATGAGCAGTTCTTC
NA	14	TRBJ1-4	NA	TRBV4-1	CASSQDRRGEKLFF	TGCGCCAGCAGCCAAGATAGGCGGGGCGAAAAACTGTTTTTT
NA	15	TRBJ2-1	NA	TRBV7-3	CASSLRGNSYNEQFF	TGTGCCAGCAGCTTGAGGGGGAACTCCTACAATGAGCAGTTCTTC
NA	18	TRBJ2-3	TRBD2	TRBV5-8	CASPTWTSGGANQDTQYF	TGTGCCAGCCCCACTTGGACTAGCGGGGGGGCAAATCAAGATACGCAGTATTTT
NA	15	TRBJ1-1	NA	TRBV7-9	CASFLLGHNNTEAFF	TGTGCCAGCTTTTTACTCGGACACAATAACACTGAAGCTTTCTTT
NA	15	TRBJ1-4	TRBD1	TRBV4-1	CASSQMRRGTEKLFF	TGCGCCAGCAGCCAAATGCGCAGGGGGACTGAAAAACTGTTTTTT
NA	14	TRBJ1-4	NA	TRBV6-5	CASRADRISEKLFF	TGTGCCAGCCGCGCCGACAGGATATCTGAAAAACTGTTTTTT